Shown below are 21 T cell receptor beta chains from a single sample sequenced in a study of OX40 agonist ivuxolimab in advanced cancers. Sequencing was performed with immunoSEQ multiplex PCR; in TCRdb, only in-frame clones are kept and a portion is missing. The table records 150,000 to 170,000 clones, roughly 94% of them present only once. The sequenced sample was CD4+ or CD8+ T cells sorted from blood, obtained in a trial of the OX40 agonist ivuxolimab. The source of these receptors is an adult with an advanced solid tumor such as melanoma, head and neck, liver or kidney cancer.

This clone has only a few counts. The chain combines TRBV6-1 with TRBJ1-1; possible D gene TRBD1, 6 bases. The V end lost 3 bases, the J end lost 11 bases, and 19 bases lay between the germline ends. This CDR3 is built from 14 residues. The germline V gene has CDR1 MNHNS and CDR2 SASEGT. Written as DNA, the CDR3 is TGTGCCAGCAGTGAGCCGGGACACCTCACGAAGGCTTTCTTT. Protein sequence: CASSEPGHLTKAFF.

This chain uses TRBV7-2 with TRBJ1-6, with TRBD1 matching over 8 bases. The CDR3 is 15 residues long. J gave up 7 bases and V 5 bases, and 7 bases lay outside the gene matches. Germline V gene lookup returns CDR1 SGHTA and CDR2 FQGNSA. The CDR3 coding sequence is TGTGCCAGCAGCCCCGGACAGGGACAGAATTCACCCCTCCACTTT. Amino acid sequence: CASSPGQGQNSPLHF.

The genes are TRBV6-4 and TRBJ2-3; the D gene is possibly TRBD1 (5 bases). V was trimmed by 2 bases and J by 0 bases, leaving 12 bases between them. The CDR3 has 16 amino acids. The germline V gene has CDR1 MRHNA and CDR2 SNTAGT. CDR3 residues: CASSDVGAPSTDTQYF. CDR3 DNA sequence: TGTGCCAGCAGTGACGTAGGGGCGCCCAGCACAGATACGCAGTATTTT.

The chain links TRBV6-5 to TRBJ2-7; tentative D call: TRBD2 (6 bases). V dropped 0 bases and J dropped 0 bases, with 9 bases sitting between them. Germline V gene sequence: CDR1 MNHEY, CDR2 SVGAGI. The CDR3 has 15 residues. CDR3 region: CASSYSPGVSYEQYF. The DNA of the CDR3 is TGTGCCAGCAGTTACTCGCCGGGGGTCTCCTACGAGCAGTACTTC.

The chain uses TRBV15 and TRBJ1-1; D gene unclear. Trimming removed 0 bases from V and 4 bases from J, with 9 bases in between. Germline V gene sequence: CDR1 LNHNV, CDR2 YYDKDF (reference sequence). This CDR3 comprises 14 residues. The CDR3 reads CATSRDRELTEAFF. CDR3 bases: TGTGCCACCAGCAGAGACCGGGAGCTCACTGAAGCTTTCTTT.

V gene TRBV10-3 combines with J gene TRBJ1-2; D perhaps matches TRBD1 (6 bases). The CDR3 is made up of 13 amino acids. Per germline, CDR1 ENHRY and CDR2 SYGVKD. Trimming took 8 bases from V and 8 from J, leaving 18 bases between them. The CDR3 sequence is CAIGGTLSFGYTF. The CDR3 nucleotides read TGTGCCATCGGGGGGACATTAAGCTTCGGCTACACCTTC.

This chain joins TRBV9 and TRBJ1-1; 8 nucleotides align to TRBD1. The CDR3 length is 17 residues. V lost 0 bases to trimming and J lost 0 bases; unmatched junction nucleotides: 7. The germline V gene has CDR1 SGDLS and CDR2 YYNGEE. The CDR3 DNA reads TGTGCCAGCAGCGTAGCTCCTCAGGGGGCCATGAACACTGAAGCTTTCTTT. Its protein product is CASSVAPQGAMNTEAFF.

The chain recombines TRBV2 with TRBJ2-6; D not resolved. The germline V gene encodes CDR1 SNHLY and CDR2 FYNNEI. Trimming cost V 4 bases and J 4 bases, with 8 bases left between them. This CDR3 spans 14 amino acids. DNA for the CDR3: TGTGCCAGCAGTGTCCGGGCCGGGGCCAACGTCCTGACTTTC. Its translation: CASSVRAGANVLTF.

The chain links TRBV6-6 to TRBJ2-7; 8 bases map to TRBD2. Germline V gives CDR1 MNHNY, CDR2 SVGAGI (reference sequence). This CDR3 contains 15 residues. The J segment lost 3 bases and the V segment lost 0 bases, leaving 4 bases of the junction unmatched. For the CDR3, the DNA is TGTGCCAGCAGTTACTCTCCGGGAGGGAACTACGAGCAGTACTTC. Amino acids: CASSYSPGGNYEQYF.

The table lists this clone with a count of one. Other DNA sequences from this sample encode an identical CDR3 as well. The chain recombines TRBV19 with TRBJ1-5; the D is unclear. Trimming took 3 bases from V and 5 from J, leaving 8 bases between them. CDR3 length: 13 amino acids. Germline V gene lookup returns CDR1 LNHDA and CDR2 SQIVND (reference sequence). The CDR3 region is CASSIGRDQPQHF. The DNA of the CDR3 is TGTGCCAGTAGTATTGGGAGGGATCAGCCCCAGCATTTT. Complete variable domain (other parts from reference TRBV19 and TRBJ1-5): DGGITQSPKYLFRKEGQNVTLSCEQNLNHDAMYWYRQDPGQGLRLIYYSQIVNDFQKGDIAEGYSVSREKKESFPLTVTSAQKNPTAFYLCASSIGRDQPQHFGDGTRLSIL.

DNA of the CDR3: TGTGCCAGCTCACCGGCCAGCCTCTCCTACGAGCAGTACTTC. It encodes CASSPASLSYEQYF. V gene TRBV18 combines with J gene TRBJ2-7; D unclear. The CDR3 length is 14 residues. Trimming pared 3 bases from V and 0 bases from J, leaving 9 bases between. CDR1 is KGHSH, CDR2 LQKENI, per germline.

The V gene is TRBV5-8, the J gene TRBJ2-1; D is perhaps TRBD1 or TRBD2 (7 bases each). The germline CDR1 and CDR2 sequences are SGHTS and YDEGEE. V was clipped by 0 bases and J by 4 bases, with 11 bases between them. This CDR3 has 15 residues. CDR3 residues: CASSLGRGGYNEQFF. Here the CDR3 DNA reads TGTGCCAGCAGCTTGGGCAGGGGGGGTTACAATGAGCAGTTCTTC.

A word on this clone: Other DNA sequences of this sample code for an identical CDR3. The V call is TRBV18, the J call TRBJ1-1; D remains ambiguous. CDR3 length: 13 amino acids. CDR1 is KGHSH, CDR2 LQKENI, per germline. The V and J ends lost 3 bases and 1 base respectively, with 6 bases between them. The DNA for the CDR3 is TGTGCCAGCTCACCCGCAGAGAACACTGAAGCTTTCTTT. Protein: CASSPAENTEAFF.

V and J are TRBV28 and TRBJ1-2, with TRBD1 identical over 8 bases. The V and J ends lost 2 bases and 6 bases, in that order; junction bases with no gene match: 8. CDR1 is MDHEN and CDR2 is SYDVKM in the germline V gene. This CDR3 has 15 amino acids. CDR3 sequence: CASSLGQGRIHGYTF. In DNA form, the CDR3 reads TGTGCCAGCAGTTTAGGACAGGGTAGAATTCATGGCTACACCTTC.

The CDR3 sequence is CASSQTGYYDGYTF. CDR3 sequence (DNA): TGCGCCAGCAGCCAAACAGGGTATTACGATGGCTACACCTTC. V gene TRBV4-1 combines with J gene TRBJ1-2, with a tentative D call TRBD1 (6 bases). V dropped 2 bases and J dropped 6 bases, with 13 bases sitting between them. This CDR3 has 14 residues. Germline CDR1 MGHRA, CDR2 YSYEKL.

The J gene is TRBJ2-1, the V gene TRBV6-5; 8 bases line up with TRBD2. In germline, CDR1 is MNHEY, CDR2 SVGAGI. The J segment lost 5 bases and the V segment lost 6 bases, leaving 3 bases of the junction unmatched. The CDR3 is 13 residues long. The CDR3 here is CASRREGNNEQFF. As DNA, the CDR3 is TGTGCCAGCAGACGGGAGGGCAACAATGAGCAGTTCTTC.

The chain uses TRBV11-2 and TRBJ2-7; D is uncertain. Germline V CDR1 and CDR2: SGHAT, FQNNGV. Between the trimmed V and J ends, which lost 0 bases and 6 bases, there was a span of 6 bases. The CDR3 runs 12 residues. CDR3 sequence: CASSLDEREQYF. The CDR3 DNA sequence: TGTGCCAGCAGCTTAGATGAACGCGAGCAGTACTTC.

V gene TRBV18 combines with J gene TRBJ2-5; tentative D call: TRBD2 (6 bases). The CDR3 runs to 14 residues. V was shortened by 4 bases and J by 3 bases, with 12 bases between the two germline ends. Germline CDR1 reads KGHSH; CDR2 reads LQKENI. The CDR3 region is CASSQTSPEETQYF. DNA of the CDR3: TGTGCCAGCTCACAGACTAGTCCCGAAGAGACCCAGTACTTC.

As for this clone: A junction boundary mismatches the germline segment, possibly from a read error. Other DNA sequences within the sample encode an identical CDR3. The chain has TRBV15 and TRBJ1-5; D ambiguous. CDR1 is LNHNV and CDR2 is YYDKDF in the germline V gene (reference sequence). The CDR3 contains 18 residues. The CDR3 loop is CATSRDQGPFGGHQPQHF. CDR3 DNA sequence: TGTGCCACCAGCAGAGATCAAGGCCCGTTTGGTGGTCATCAACCCCAGCATTTT.

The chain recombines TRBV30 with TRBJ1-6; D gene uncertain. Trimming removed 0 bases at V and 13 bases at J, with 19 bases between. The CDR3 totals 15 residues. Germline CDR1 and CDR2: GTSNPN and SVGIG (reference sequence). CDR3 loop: CAWSVVGIDSRPLHF. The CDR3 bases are TGTGCCTGGAGTGTAGTGGGAATCGATTCACGGCCCCTCCACTTT.

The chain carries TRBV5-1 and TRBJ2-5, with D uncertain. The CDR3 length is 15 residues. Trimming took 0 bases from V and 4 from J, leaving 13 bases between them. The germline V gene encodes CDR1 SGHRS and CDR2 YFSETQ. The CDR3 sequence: CASSLEVGIGETQYF. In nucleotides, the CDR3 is TGCGCCAGCAGCTTGGAGGTAGGGATAGGAGAGACCCAGTACTTC.